The rows below give T cell receptor beta chains drawn from one sample of a study of blood T cells in healthy people across ages. TCRdb redid the calling of the 5' RACE reads with MiXCR, one entry per CDR3 protein. The table records about 680,000 distinct CDR3 sequences, 45% to 50% of them present only once. The sequenced sample consisted of blood. All receptors come from a woman aged 60-75 years in good health. Both conserved end residues are part of each CDR3. Each record gives: V gene, J gene, D gene, clone size, CDR3 DNA, CDR3 protein. The D gene is left open where the match is weak. Only part of the rows carry a size: once, few, many, or a class if the clone is expanded.

>TRBV30|TRBJ2-7|.|.
TGTGCCGGGACCGGAGCCTACGAGCAGTACTTC
CAGTGAYEQYF
>TRBV28|TRBJ2-1|.|.
TGTGCCAGCAAGCGAGGCTCCCAAGTCGGGAATGAGCAGTTCTTC
CASKRGSQVGNEQFF
>TRBV6-1|TRBJ2-6|TRBD1|.
TGTGCCAGCAGATTGACCGGGACAGGCTACCTCTGGGCCAACGTCCTGACTTTC
CASRLTGTGYLWANVLTF
>TRBV5-1|TRBJ2-1|TRBD2|.
TGCGCCAGCAGCGTGGGACTAGTTGTATGTGAGCAGTTCTTC
CASSVGLVVCEQFF
>TRBV5-1|TRBJ2-7|TRBD1|few
TGCGCCAGCAGCTTACAGGACAGGGCGCCCGAGCAGTACTTC
CASSLQDRAPEQYF
>TRBV6-4|TRBJ2-3|.|.
TGTGCCAGCAGTGGGGCGTGGACCCCCACAGATACGCAGTATTTT
CASSGAWTPTDTQYF
>TRBV6-6|TRBJ2-7|TRBD1|once
TGTGCCAGCAGACAGGGGGCAACTAGCTACGAGCAGTACTTC
CASRQGATSYEQYF
>TRBV6-1|TRBJ2-3|TRBD2|.
TGTGCCAGCAAGTGGGGCGGGAGATCAGATACGCAGTATTTT
CASKWGGRSDTQYF
>TRBV5-1|TRBJ2-1|TRBD1|.
TGCGCCAGCAGACCCGACAGGGCCCGAGACAATGAGCAGTTCTTC
CASRPDRARDNEQFF
>TRBV3-1|TRBJ2-5|.|.
TGTGCCAGCAGCCAAGATCCAGAGACCCAGTACTTC
CASSQDPETQYF
>TRBV4-3|TRBJ2-5|.|.
TGCGCCAGCAGGGGGGCCGATTACAATGAGCAGTACTTC
CASRGADYNEQYF
>TRBV4-3|TRBJ2-1|.|few
TGCGCCAGCAGCCACCAGTCGGGTGACAATGAGCAGTTCTTC
CASSHQSGDNEQFF
>TRBV29-1|TRBJ2-1|.|.
TGCAGCGTTGAAGATCTAAGAGCGGGCTCCTACAATGAGCAGTTCTTC
CSVEDLRAGSYNEQFF
>TRBV7-2|TRBJ2-5|TRBD2|few
TGTGCCAGCAGCTTAAAGGGGACTAGCGGGGCCTTTGGGGCCCAGTACTTC
CASSLKGTSGAFGAQYF
>TRBV4-3|TRBJ2-1|.|.
TGCGCCAGCAGCCAGGACTGGGGAACAAATACTAACAATGAGCAGTTCTTC
CASSQDWGTNTNNEQFF
>TRBV9|TRBJ2-1|.|few
TGTGCCAGCAGCCAACCTACCGACAGCAGCCCGAACAATGAGCAGTTCTTC
CASSQPTDSSPNNEQFF
>TRBV20-1|TRBJ2-5|.|.
TGCAGTGCCCGAGCCCTGGGCAGGCCGAAAGAGACCCAGTATTTC
CSARALGRPKETQYF
>TRBV7-3|TRBJ2-1|.|.
TGTGCCAGCAGCTTTGGACTAAACAATGAGCAGTTCTTC
CASSFGLNNEQFF
>TRBV28|TRBJ2-7|.|.
TGTGCCAGCAGTTTAAGCGGCTTGGACCCTTCTTACGAGCAGTACTTC
CASSLSGLDPSYEQYF
>TRBV4-1|TRBJ1-5|.|once
TGCGCCAGCAGCCAAGTTGGCATCAATCAGCCCCAGCATTTT
CASSQVGINQPQHF
>TRBV6-2/TRBV6-3|TRBJ2-6|TRBD2|.
TGTGCCAGCAGTCGCGGGGGAAATGCTGGGGCCAACGTCCTGACTTTC
CASSRGGNAGANVLTF
>TRBV7-3|TRBJ2-1|TRBD2|.
TGTGCCAGCAGCTTAGGGCGGATAGCGGGAGTCCCTTACAATGAGCAGTTCTTC
CASSLGRIAGVPYNEQFF
>TRBV20-1|TRBJ2-1|TRBD2|.
TGCAGTGCTCGGCGGGAGGGCCGGGTAACCTACAATGAGCAGTTCTTC
CSARREGRVTYNEQFF
>TRBV24-1|TRBJ2-3|TRBD2|.
TGTGCCACCAGTGAACCCGGGGAACTAGCGATCGTCACAGATACGCAGTATTTT
CATSEPGELAIVTDTQYF
>TRBV21-1|TRBJ2-7|.|.
TGTGCCAGCAGCAATTGGCCGGACAGGGGTCCCTACGAGCAGTACTTC
CASSNWPDRGPYEQYF
>TRBV29-1|TRBJ2-1|TRBD1|few
TGCAGCGTACCCCTACCACCGGGACAGGGGCGGCTAGCGGCCTACAATGAGCAGTTCTTC
CSVPLPPGQGRLAAYNEQFF
>TRBV28|TRBJ1-1|.|.
TGTGCCAGCAGTTCAAGTTGGGGTCGGACTGAAGCTTTCTTT
CASSSSWGRTEAFF
>TRBV27|TRBJ2-7|.|few
TGTGCCAGCAGTCGCCTAGCGAATTACGAGCAGTACTTC
CASSRLANYEQYF
>TRBV5-1|TRBJ2-5|.|.
TGCGCCAGCAGCTCGGTAAGGTCCGGAGAGACCCAGTACTTC
CASSSVRSGETQYF
>TRBV4-3|TRBJ1-6|.|.
TGCGCCAGCAGCCAAATGACAGGAAATTCACCCCTCCACTTT
CASSQMTGNSPLHF
>TRBV20-1|TRBJ2-5|.|.
TGCAGTGCTAGCGGGAAGGATAGGGGGACACAAGAGACCCAGTACTTC
CSASGKDRGTQETQYF
>TRBV25-1|TRBJ2-5|TRBD2|few
TGTGCCAGCAGTGAATGGCTAGCGGGAAGTCAAGAGACCCAGTACTTC
CASSEWLAGSQETQYF
>TRBV30|TRBJ2-1|.|.
TGTGCCTGGAGTCCCGAGGGACCCACAAACAATGAGCAGTTCTTC
CAWSPEGPTNNEQFF
>TRBV11-1|TRBJ1-4|.|few
TGTGCCAGCAGTCGTGCACAGGGAGGAGAAAAACTGTTTTTT
CASSRAQGGEKLFF
>TRBV28|TRBJ2-7|TRBD1|.
TGTGCCAGCAGGGGACAGGGCTACTACGAGCAGTACTTC
CASRGQGYYEQYF
>TRBV7-2|TRBJ2-1|TRBD2|many
TGTGCCAGCAGTCCGACTAGCGGGAGCTACAATGAGCAGTTCTTC
CASSPTSGSYNEQFF
>TRBV18|TRBJ2-5|.|few
TGTGCCAGCTCACCGACTGGGGCGCAAGAGACCCAGTACTTC
CASSPTGAQETQYF
>TRBV5-1|TRBJ1-2|.|.
TGCACCAGCAGCTTAAACGGGGGGCTCTATGGCTACACCTTC
CTSSLNGGLYGYTF
>TRBV18|TRBJ1-2|TRBD1|.
TGTGCCAGCTCACCACTGGGACAGCAGTATGGCTACACTTTC
CASSPLGQQYGYTF
>TRBV5-1|TRBJ2-7|TRBD1|many
TGCGCCAGCAGCGTTGGGACAGCCTACGAGCAGTACTTC
CASSVGTAYEQYF
>TRBV29-1|TRBJ2-1|.|many
TGCAGCGTTGAAGATCAGGGACCCCCGCGGGACAATGAGCAGTTCTTC
CSVEDQGPPRDNEQFF
>TRBV6-1|TRBJ1-2|TRBD1|.
TGTGCCAGCAGTGAAGCGTTCAGACAGGGGGTTCGTAACTATGGCTACACCTTC
CASSEAFRQGVRNYGYTF
>TRBV2|TRBJ2-1|.|.
TGTGCCAGCTCCCCCATGGACAGAAACAATGAGCAGTTCTTC
CASSPMDRNNEQFF
>TRBV6-4|TRBJ2-3|.|few
TGTGCCAGCAGGCCTCGGCACATCCAGGGGGATACGCAGTATTTT
CASRPRHIQGDTQYF
>TRBV20-1|TRBJ1-2|.|.
TGCAGTGCTAGAGTAGAGGGTTCGGGCGGCTACACCTTC
CSARVEGSGGYTF
>TRBV18|TRBJ2-3|TRBD1|.
TGTGCCAGCTCACCGGACCGGACAGGCCCACATACGCAGTATTTT
CASSPDRTGPHTQYF
>TRBV5-1|TRBJ2-1|.|.
TGCGCCAGCAGCTTGGGGAAAGTTAGCTCCTACAATGAGCAGTTCTTC
CASSLGKVSSYNEQFF
>TRBV24-1|TRBJ2-1|.|many
TGTGCCACCAGTGTTGCGGCGGGGTTCGACAATGAGCAGTTCTTC
CATSVAAGFDNEQFF
>TRBV5-1|TRBJ1-4|.|few
TGCGCCAGCAGCTCGACGGTCGCAACTAATGAAAAACTGTTTTTT
CASSSTVATNEKLFF
>TRBV5-6|TRBJ1-1|TRBD1|.
TGTGCCAGCAGTTTATCAGGGGGCACTGAAGCTTTCTTT
CASSLSGGTEAFF
>TRBV7-2|TRBJ2-6|.|many
TGTGCCAGCAGCTTGGTTGACTTTGGGGCCAACGTCCTGACTTTC
CASSLVDFGANVLTF